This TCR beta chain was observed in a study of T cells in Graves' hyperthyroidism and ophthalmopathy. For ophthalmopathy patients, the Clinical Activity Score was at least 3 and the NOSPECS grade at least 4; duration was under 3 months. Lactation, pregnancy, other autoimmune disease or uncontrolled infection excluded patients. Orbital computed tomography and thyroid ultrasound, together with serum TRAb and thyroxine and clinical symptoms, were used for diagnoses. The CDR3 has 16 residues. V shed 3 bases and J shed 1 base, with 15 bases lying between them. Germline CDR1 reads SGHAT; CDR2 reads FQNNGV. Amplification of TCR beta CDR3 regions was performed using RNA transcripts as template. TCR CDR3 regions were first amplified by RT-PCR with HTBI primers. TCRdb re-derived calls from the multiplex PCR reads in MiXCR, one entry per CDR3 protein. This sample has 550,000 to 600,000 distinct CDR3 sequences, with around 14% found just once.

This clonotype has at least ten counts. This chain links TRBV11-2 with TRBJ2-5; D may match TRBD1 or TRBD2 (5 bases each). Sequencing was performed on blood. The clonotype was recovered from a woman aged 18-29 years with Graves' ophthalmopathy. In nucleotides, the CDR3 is TGTGCCAGCAGCTTGGGGACGCTCCCCCTCCAAGAGACCCAGTACTTC. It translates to CASSLGTLPLQETQYF. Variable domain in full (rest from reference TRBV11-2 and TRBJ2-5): EAGVAQSPRYKIIEKRQSVAFWCNPISGHATLYWYQQILGQGPKLLIQFQNNGVVDDSQLPKDRFSAERLKGVDSTLKIQPAKLEDSAVYLCASSLGTLPLQETQYFGPGTRLLVL.